Shown below are 13 T cell receptor beta chains from a single sample sequenced in a study of radiation and T cells in renal cell carcinoma. Noted time point: blood 2 weeks post-SBRT. Treatment noted: 15 Gy SBRT to primary tumor, nephrectomy 4 weeks later. TCRdb keeps only in-frame clones here, not all; method: immunoSEQ multiplex PCR. The sample holds roughly 150,000 clones; 80% to 90% are singletons and the top ten take 10% to 15%. The sequencing here drew on blood, taken from a patient whose treatment included radiotherapy and nephrectomy. The origin of the receptors is a woman between 45 and 60 years old with renal cell carcinoma.

CDR3 DNA sequence: TGCGCCAGCAGCCAAGTTCCTAGCGATGAGCAGTTCTTC. Translated, it gives CASSQVPSDEQFF. The V gene is TRBV4-1, the J gene TRBJ2-1; D perhaps matches TRBD2 (6 bases). CDR1 and CDR2 from the germline V gene are MGHRA and YSYEKL. This CDR3 contains 13 residues. V was clipped by 1 base and J by 8 bases, with 9 bases between them.

The chain joins TRBV11-2 to TRBJ1-2, with D unresolved. Germline CDR1 reads SGHAT; CDR2 reads FQNNGV. CDR3 length equals 12 residues. V was trimmed by 3 bases and J by 5 bases, leaving 7 bases between them. The CDR3 region has the DNA TGTGCCAGCAGCTTGGAAGGATATGGCTACACCTTC. Amino acid sequence: CASSLEGYGYTF. Looking up the rest from reference TRBV11-2 and TRBJ1-2 gives the full variable domain: EAGVAQSPRYKIIEKRQSVAFWCNPISGHATLYWYQQILGQGPKLLIQFQNNGVVDDSQLPKDRFSAERLKGVDSTLKIQPAKLEDSAVYLCASSLEGYGYTFGSGTRLTVV.

This clone was detected a few times. This chain uses TRBV7-9 with TRBJ1-1; D not certain. The CDR3 runs to 14 residues. V was shortened by 4 bases and J by 2 bases, with 11 bases between the two germline ends. CDR1 and CDR2 (germline): SEHNR, FQNEAQ (reference sequence). CDR3 DNA: TGTGCCAGCAGCTCTCCGTGGGAAAACACTGAAGCTTTCTTT. Translation gives CASSSPWENTEAFF. The variable domain in full, with the rest retrieved from reference TRBV7-9 and TRBJ1-1, is DTGVSQNPRHKITKRGQNVTFRCDPISEHNRLYWYRQTLGQGPEFLTYFQNEAQLEKSRLLSDRFSAERPKGSFSTLEIQRTEQGDSAMYLCASSSPWENTEAFFGQGTRLTVV.

The chain joins TRBV2 to TRBJ1-3, with D possibly TRBD1 on 5 matching bases. V shed 3 bases and J shed 7 bases, with 10 bases lying between them. Germline V gene data show CDR1 as SNHLY and CDR2 as FYNNEI. The CDR3 loop spans 13 amino acids. The CDR3 DNA follows: TGTGCCAGCAGTGACAGGGTATGGAACACCATATATTTT. Amino acids: CASSDRVWNTIYF.

The J gene is TRBJ1-6, the V gene TRBV7-2; D might be TRBD1 (5 bases). The V gene's germline CDR1 is SGHTA and CDR2 FQGNSA. This CDR3 region has 15 residues. Between the trimmed V and J ends, which lost 3 bases and 7 bases, there was a span of 13 bases. CDR3 in DNA: TGTGCCAGCAGCTTCAGGGTTGATTTCAATTCACCCCTCCACTTT. Translating gives CASSFRVDFNSPLHF.

The genes are TRBV6-4 and TRBJ1-1; D unclear. Germline lookup yields CDR1 MRHNA and CDR2 SNTAGT. The CDR3 length is 12 residues. Trimming left V 2 bases short and J 11 bases short, with 12 bases between. The CDR3: CASSDGQIPAFF. CDR3 nucleotide sequence: TGTGCCAGCAGTGACGGCCAGATTCCGGCTTTCTTT.

CDR3 sequence: CASSLALAAQETQYF. CDR3 sequence (DNA): TGTGCCAGCAGCTTAGCCCTAGCGGCCCAAGAGACCCAGTACTTC. The V and J genes are TRBV7-8 and TRBJ2-5; 7 bases line up with TRBD2. The CDR3 sequence is 15 residues long. V gave up 0 bases and J gave up 1 base; unmatched junction bases: 2. Germline V CDR1 and CDR2: SGHVS, FQNEAQ.

The gene calls are TRBV7-9 and TRBJ1-2; D remains unclear. V was pared by 5 bases and J by 5 bases, with 9 bases between. The CDR3 contains 12 residues. The germline V gene has CDR1 SEHNR and CDR2 FQNEAQ (reference sequence). CDR3 DNA sequence: TGTGCCAGCAGCCTCCTTAGGTATGGCTACACCTTC. Translation gives CASSLLRYGYTF.

The rearrangement links TRBV30 to TRBJ1-2; TRBD1 matches at 7 bases. Germline assignment: CDR1 GTSNPN and CDR2 SVGIG (reference sequence). The CDR3 is made up of 14 amino acids. The trim removed 1 base at V and 5 bases at J, leaving 7 bases unmatched. The CDR3 sequence is CAWSGQGVLYGYTF. DNA for the CDR3: TGTGCCTGGAGTGGACAGGGAGTATTATATGGCTACACCTTC.

This rearrangement joins TRBV9 to TRBJ1-3; weak D call: TRBD1 (5 bases). From germline, CDR1 is SGDLS and CDR2 YYNGEE. Trimming cost V 2 bases and J 1 base, with 10 bases left between them. The CDR3 is 15 residues long. This chain's CDR3 is CASSVRPGSGNTIYF. In nucleotides, the CDR3 is TGTGCCAGCAGCGTGAGACCAGGGTCTGGAAACACCATATATTTT.

The gene calls are TRBV19 and TRBJ2-2; TRBD1 agrees at 7 bases. The V segment lost 11 bases and the J segment 3 bases; nucleotides outside the gene matches: 15. Germline V gene data show CDR1 as LNHDA and CDR2 as SQIVND (reference sequence). This CDR3 has 16 residues. CDR3 in amino acids: CASTPGQLIYTGELFF. In DNA, the CDR3 is TGTGCCTCTACGCCGGGACAGCTAATTTACACCGGGGAGCTGTTTTTT.

V usage is TRBV5-1 and J usage is TRBJ2-7, with 7 bases identical to TRBD1. The J segment lost 6 bases and the V segment lost 3 bases, leaving 6 bases of the junction unmatched. CDR1 and CDR2 (germline): SGHRS, YFSETQ. CDR3 length: 13 residues. In nucleotides, the CDR3 is TGCGCCAGCAGCTCGCTGACAGGGCGCGAGCAGTACTTC. Encoded protein: CASSSLTGREQYF.

This chain joins TRBV7-2 and TRBJ2-1; a weak D match, TRBD1 (5 bases). The CDR3 is 15 amino acids. Germline CDR1 is SGHTA and CDR2 is FQGNSA. V gave up 1 base and J gave up 3 bases, with 10 bases separating them. This chain's CDR3 is CASSLVGHLYNEQFF. CDR3 coding DNA: TGTGCCAGCAGCTTAGTCGGACACCTCTACAATGAGCAGTTCTTC.